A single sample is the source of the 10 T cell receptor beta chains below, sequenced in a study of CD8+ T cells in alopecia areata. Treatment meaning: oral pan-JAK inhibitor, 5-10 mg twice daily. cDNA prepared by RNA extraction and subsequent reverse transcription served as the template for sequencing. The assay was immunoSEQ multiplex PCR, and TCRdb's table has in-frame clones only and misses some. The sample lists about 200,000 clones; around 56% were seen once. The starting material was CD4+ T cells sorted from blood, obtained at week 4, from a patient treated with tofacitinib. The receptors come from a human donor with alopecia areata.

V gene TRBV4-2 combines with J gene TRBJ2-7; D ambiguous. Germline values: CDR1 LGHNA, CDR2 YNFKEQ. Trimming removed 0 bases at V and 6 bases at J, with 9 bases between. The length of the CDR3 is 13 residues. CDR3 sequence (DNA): TGTGCCAGCAGCCAAGATCCCGGCGGCGAGCAGTACTTC. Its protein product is CASSQDPGGEQYF.

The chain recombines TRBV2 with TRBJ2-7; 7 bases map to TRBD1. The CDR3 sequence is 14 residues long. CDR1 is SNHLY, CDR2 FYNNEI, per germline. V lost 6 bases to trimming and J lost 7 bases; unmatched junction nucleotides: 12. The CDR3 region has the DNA TGTGCCAGCAGGACAGGGTTTGAGAAGGGGGAGCAGTACTTC. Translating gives CASRTGFEKGEQYF.

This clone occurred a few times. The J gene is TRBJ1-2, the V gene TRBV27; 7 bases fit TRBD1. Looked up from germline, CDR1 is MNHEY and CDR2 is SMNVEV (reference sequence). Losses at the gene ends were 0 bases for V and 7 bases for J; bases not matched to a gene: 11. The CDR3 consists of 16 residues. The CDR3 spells CASSLSSRGGDGGYTF. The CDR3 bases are TGTGCCAGCAGTTTATCCTCCAGGGGGGGTGATGGTGGCTACACCTTC.

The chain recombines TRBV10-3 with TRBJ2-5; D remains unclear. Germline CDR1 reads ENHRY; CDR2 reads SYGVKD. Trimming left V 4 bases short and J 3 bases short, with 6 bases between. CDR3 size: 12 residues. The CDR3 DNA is TGTGCCATCAGTGTGTCGGAAGAGACCCAGTACTTC. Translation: CAISVSEETQYF.

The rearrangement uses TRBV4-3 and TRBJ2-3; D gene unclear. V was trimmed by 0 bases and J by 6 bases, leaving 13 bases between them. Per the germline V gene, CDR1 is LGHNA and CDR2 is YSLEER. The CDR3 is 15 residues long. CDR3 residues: CASSQDGLDGDTQYF. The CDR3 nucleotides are TGCGCCAGCAGCCAAGATGGCCTAGATGGGGATACGCAGTATTTT.

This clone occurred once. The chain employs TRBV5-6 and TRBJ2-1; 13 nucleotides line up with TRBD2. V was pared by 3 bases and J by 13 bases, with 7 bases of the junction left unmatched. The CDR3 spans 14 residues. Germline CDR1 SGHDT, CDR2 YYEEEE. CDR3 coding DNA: TGTGCCAGCAGCTCCGGACTAGCGGGGGTGCTTCAGTTCTTC. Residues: CASSSGLAGVLQFF.

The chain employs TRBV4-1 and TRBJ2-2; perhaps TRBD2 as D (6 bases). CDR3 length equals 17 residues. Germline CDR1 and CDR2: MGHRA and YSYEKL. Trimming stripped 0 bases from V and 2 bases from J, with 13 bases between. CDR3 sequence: CASSQDWASANTGELFF. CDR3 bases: TGCGCCAGCAGCCAAGATTGGGCTAGCGCCAACACCGGGGAGCTGTTTTTT.

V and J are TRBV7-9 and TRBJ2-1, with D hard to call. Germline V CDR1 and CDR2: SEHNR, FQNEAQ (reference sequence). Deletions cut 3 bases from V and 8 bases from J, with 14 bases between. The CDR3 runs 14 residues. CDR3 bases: TGTGCCAGCAGCTTTCCCTCGGTCAGGCATGAGCAGTTCTTC. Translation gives CASSFPSVRHEQFF.

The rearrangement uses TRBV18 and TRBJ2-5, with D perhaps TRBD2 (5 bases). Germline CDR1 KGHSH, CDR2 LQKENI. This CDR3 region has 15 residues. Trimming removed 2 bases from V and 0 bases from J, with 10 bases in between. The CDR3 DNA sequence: TGTGCCAGCTCACCAAGGAGGCAGGACCAAGAGACCCAGTACTTC. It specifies CASSPRRQDQETQYF.

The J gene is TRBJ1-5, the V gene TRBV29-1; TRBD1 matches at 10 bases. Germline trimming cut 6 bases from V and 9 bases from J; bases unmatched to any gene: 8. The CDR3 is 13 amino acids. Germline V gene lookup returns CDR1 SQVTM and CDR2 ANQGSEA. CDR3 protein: CSVSGTGEGPQHF. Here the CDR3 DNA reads TGCAGCGTCTCCGGGACAGGGGAAGGGCCCCAGCATTTT.